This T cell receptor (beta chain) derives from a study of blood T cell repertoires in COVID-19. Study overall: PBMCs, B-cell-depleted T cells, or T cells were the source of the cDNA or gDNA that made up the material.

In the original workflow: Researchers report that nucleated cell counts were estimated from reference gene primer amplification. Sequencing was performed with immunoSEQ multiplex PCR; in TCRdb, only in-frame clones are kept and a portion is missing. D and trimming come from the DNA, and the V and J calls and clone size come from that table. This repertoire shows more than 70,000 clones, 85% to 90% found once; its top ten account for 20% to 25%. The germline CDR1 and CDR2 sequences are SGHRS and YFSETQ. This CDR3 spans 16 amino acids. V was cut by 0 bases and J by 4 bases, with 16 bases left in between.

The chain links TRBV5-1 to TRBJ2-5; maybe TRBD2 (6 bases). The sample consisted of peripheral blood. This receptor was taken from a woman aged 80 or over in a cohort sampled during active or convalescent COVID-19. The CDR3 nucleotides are TGCGCCAGCAGCTTGGCTGGGCTTGGGGGGTCAGAGACCCAGTACTTC. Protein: CASSLAGLGGSETQYF. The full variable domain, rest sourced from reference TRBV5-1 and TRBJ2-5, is KAGVTQTPRYLIKTRGQQVTLSCSPISGHRSVSWYQQTPGQGLQFLFEYFSETQRNKGNFPGRFSGRQFSNSRSEMNVSTLELGDSALYLCASSLAGLGGSETQYFGPGTRLLVL.